This T cell receptor (beta chain) was found in a study of T cell clones after liver transplantation. Study-level results: Graft donor-reactive T cells may have migrated into the graft rather than being deleted.

TCRdb's copy holds only in-frame clones and misses some; the assay was immunoSEQ multiplex PCR. The table shows tens of thousands of clones, with approximately 70% occurring only once. Regarding this clone: Its antigen is currently unknown.

V dropped 2 bases and J dropped 6; count of bases not matched to a gene: 5. CDR3 length: 17 amino acids. CDR1 and CDR2 from the germline V gene are MDHEN and SYDVKM. Sequencing used CD4+ T cells from blood, obtained at the roughly 16-month timepoint. This TCR came from a human patient who received a liver transplant. Some T cells may be the graft donor's. The chain recombines TRBV28 with TRBJ2-1; 15 bases match TRBD2. The CDR3 DNA reads TGTGCCAGCAGTTTAGGGACTAGCGGGGGGATTCTCAATGAGCAGTTCTTC. It translates to CASSLGTSGGILNEQFF. The whole variable domain, remainder taken from reference TRBV28 and TRBJ2-1, is DVKVTQSSRYLVKRTGEKVFLECVQDMDHENMFWYRQDPGLGLRLIYFSYDVKMKEKGDIPEGYSVSREKKERFSLILESASTNQTSMYLCASSLGTSGGILNEQFFGPGTRLTVL.